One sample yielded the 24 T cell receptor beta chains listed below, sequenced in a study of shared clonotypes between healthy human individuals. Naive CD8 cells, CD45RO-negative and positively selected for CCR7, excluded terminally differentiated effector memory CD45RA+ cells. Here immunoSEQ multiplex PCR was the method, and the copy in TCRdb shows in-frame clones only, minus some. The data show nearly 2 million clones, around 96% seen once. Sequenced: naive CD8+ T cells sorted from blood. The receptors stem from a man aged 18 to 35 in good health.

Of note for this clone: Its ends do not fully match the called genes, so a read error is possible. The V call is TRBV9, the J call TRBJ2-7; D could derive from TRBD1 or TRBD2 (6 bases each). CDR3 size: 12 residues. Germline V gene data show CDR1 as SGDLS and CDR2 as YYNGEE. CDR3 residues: CASSTPRGTHHF. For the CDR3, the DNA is TGTGCCAGCAGCACCCCAAGGGGGACTCACCATTTC.

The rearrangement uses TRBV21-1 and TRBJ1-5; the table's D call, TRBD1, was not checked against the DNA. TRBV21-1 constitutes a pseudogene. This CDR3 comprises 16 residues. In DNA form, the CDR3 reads TGTGCCAGCAGCGCAAGGTGGACAGGGGGCAATCAGCCCCAGCATTTT. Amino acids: CASSARWTGGNQPQHF.

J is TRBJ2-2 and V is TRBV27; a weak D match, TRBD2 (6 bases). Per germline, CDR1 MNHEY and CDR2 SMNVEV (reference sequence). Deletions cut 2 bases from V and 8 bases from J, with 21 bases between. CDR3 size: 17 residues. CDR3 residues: CASSLGRLGPRTGELFF. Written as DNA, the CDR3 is TGTGCCAGCAGTTTAGGGAGGCTGGGGCCCCGCACAGGGGAGCTGTTTTTT.

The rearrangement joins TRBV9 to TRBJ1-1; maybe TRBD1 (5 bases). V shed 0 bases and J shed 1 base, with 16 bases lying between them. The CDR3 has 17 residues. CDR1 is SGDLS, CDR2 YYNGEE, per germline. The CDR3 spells CASSVDPSRGKNTEAFF. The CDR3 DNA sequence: TGTGCCAGCAGCGTAGACCCCTCTCGGGGGAAGAACACTGAAGCTTTCTTT.

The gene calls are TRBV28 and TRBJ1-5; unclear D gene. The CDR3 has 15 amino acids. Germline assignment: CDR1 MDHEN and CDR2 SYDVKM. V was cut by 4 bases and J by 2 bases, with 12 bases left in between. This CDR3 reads CASSWEDGGNQPQHF. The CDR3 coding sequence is TGTGCCAGCAGTTGGGAGGATGGTGGCAATCAGCCCCAGCATTTT.

For the CDR3, the DNA is TGTGCCAGCAGTCCCGGGACAGGGATAGGGGCTTTCTTT. Amino acids: CASSPGTGIGAFF. The chain is built from TRBV27 and TRBJ1-1; 9 nucleotides line up with TRBD1. J gave up 11 bases and V 5 bases, and 9 bases lay outside the gene matches. CDR1 MNHEY and CDR2 SMNVEV come from the germline V gene (reference sequence). The CDR3 contains 13 residues.

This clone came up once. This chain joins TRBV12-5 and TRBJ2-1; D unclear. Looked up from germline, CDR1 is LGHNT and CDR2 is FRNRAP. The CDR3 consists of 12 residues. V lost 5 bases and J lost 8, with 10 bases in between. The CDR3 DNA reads TGTGCTAGTGGTCCTAACCACTATGAGCAGTTCTTC. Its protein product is CASGPNHYEQFF.

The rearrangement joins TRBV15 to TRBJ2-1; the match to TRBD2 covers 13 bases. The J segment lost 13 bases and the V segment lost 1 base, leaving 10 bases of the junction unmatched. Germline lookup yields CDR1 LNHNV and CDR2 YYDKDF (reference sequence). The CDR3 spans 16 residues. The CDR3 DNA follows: TGTGCCACCAGCAGAGGACTTGGACTAGCGGGAGAGGATCAGTTCTTC. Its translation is CATSRGLGLAGEDQFF. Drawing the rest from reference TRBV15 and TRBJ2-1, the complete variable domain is DAMVIQNPRYQVTQFGKPVTLSCSQTLNHNVMYWYQQKSSQAPKLLFHYYDKDFNNEADTPDNFQSRRPNTSFCFLDIRSPGLGDTAMYLCATSRGLGLAGEDQFFGPGTRLTVL.

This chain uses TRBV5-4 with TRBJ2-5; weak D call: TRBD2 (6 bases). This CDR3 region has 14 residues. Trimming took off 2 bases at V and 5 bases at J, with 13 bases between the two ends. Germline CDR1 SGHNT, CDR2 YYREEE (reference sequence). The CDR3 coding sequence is TGTGCCAGCAGCTTAGGCAGGGCGGGGGAGACCCAGTACTTC. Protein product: CASSLGRAGETQYF.

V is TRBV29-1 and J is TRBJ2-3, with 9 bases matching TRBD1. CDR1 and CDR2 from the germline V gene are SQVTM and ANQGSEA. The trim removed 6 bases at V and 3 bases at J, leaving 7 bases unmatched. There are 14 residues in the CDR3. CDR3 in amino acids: CSVMTGGGTDTQYF. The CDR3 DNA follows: TGCAGCGTAATGACAGGGGGGGGGACAGATACGCAGTATTTT.

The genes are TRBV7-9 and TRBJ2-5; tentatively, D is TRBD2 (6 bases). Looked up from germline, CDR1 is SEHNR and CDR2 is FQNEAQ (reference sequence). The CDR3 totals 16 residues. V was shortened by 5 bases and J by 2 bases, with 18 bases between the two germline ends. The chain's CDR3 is CASSPDLRGSQETQYF. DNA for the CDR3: TGTGCCAGCAGCCCCGATTTGCGGGGTTCACAAGAGACCCAGTACTTC.

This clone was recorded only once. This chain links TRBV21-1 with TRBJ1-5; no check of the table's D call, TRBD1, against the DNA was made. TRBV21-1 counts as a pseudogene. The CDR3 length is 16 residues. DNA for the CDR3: TGTGCCAGCAGCAAAGAGTCAGGGGGTCACAATCAGCCCCAGCATTTT. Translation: CASSKESGGHNQPQHF.

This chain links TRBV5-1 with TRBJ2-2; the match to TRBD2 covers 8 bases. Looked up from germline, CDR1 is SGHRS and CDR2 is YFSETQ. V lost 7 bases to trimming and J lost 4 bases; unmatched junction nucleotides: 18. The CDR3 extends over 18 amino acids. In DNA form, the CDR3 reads TGCGCCAGCCAACCGTTCGGGGGGGCCGAACTTCGCACCGGGGAGCTGTTTTTT. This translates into CASQPFGGAELRTGELFF.

In nucleotides, the CDR3 is TGTGCCAGTAGACGACAGGCTGAATACACTGAAGCTTTCTTT. Its protein product is CASRRQAEYTEAFF. The chain links TRBV19 to TRBJ1-1; D is possibly TRBD1 (6 bases). Germline V CDR1 and CDR2: LNHDA, SQIVND (reference sequence). The CDR3 totals 14 residues. Trimming left V 6 bases short and J 3 bases short, with 14 bases between.

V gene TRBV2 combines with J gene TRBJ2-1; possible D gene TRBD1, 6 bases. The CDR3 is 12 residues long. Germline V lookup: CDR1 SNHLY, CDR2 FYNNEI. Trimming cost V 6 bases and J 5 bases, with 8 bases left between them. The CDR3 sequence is CASSGQNNEQFF. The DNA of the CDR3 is TGTGCCAGCAGCGGACAGAACAATGAGCAGTTCTTC.

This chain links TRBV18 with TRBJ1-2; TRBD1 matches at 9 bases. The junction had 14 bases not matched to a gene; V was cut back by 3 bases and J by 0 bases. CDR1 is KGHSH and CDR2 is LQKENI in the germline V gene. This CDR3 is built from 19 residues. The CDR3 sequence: CASSPAEGTGIIANYGYTF. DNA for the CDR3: TGTGCCAGCTCACCTGCCGAGGGGACAGGGATTATAGCTAACTATGGCTACACCTTC.

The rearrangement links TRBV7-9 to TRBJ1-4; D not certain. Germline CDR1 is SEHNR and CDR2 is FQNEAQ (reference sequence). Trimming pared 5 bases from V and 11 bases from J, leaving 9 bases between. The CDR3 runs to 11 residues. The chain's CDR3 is CASSLEGKLFF. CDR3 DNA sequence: TGTGCCAGCAGCCTCGAAGGGAAACTGTTTTTT.

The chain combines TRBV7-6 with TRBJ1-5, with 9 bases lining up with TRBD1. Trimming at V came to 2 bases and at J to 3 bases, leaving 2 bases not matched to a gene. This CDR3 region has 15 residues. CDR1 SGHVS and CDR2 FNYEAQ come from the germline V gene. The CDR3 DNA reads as TGTGCCAGCAGCTTAAGGACAGGGGTCAATCAGCCCCAGCATTTT. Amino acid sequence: CASSLRTGVNQPQHF.

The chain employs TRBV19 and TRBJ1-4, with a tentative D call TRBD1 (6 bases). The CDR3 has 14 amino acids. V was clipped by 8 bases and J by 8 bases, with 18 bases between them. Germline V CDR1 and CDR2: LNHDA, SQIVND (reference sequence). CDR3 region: CASGAEGGHEKLFF. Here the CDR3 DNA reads TGTGCCAGTGGAGCCGAGGGGGGGCACGAAAAACTGTTTTTT.

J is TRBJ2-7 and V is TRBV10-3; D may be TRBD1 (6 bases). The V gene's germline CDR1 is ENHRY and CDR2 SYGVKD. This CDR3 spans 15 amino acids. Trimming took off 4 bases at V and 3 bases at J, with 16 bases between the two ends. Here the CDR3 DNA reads TGTGCCATCAGTGTAAGACAGGAGACTTTCTACGAGCAGTACTTC. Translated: CAISVRQETFYEQYF.

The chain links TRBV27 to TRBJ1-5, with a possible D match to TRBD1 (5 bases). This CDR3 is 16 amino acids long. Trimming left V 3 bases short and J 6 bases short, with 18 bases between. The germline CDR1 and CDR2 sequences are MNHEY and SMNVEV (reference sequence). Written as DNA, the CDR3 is TGTGCCAGCAGTTTTCTGGGCCCTAGGGGCAGTCAGCCCCAGCATTTT. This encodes CASSFLGPRGSQPQHF.

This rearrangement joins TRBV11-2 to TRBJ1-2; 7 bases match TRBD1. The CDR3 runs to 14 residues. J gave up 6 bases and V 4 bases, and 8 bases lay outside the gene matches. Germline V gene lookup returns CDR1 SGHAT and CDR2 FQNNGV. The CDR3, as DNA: TGTGCCAGCAGCTCAGGGGGGGGCCCGGATGGCTACACCTTC. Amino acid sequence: CASSSGGGPDGYTF.

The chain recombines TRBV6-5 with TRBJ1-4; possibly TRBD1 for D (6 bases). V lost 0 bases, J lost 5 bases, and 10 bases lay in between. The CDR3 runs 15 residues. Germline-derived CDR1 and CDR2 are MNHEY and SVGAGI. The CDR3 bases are TGTGCCAGCAGTTACTCAGGACAGACGAATGAAAAACTGTTTTTT. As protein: CASSYSGQTNEKLFF.

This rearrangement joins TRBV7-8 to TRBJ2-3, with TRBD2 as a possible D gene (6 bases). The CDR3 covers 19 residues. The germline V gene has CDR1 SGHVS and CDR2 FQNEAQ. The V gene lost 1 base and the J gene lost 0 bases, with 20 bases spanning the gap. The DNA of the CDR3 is TGTGCCAGCAGCTTAGACGAGCGGGTCGATTGGACTAGCACAGATACGCAGTATTTT. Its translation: CASSLDERVDWTSTDTQYF.